The 18 T cell receptor beta chains given below trace back to one sample, sequenced in a study of blood T cell repertoires in COVID-19. Here immunoSEQ multiplex PCR was the method, and the copy in TCRdb shows in-frame clones only, minus some. The sample includes approximately 360,000 clones, around 87% of them seen just once. Sample: PBMCs or T cells enriched from blood (not recorded which). The receptor source for this set is a man in his forties in a cohort exposed to, infected with or recovered from COVID-19 (not recorded which).

This clone was seen once. This chain joins TRBV7-9 and TRBJ1-4; tentatively, D is TRBD1 (6 bases). CDR1 is SEHNR and CDR2 is FQNEAQ in the germline V gene (reference sequence). The ends were cut back, 4 bases at V and 3 bases at J, with 18 bases in the middle. CDR3 length equals 17 residues. CDR3 DNA sequence: TGTGCCAGCAGCTCCGGGAATTCAGGGGTGGCTAATGAAAAACTGTTTTTT. This gives the protein CASSSGNSGVANEKLFF.

About this clone itself: At the DNA level, this CDR3 is encoded by other sequences in the same sample as well. The chain combines TRBV3-1 (or the pseudogene TRBV3-2) with TRBJ2-1, with D hard to call. The germline V and J ends were trimmed by 1 base and 9 bases, with 4 bases remaining between them. Germline V CDR1 and CDR2: LGHDT, YNNKEL (reference sequence). CDR3 length: 11 residues. CDR3 DNA: TGTGCCAGCAGCCAAGTTCGTGAGCAGTTCTTC. This translates into CASSQVREQFF.

The gene calls are TRBV5-6 and TRBJ2-1; the D gene is possibly TRBD2 (6 bases). CDR3 length: 14 amino acids. Per the germline V gene, CDR1 is SGHDT and CDR2 is YYEEEE. V was clipped by 4 bases and J by 9 bases, with 17 bases between them. The CDR3 protein is CASSPSLASFEQFF. The CDR3 DNA reads as TGTGCCAGCAGCCCCTCCCTAGCGTCGTTTGAGCAGTTCTTC.

V and J are TRBV11-3 and TRBJ2-5; tentative D call: TRBD2 (5 bases). CDR3 length: 16 amino acids. Trimming took 8 bases from V and 0 from J, leaving 19 bases between them. Germline V gives CDR1 SGHNT, CDR2 YENEEA. Written as DNA, the CDR3 is TGTGCCAGCCTCTATGGAGGCCCTCCGTACCAAGAGACCCAGTACTTC. It encodes CASLYGGPPYQETQYF.

As for this clone: In the same sample, other DNA sequences code for this CDR3. The chain has TRBV9 and TRBJ2-2; possibly TRBD1 for D (6 bases). CDR1 is SGDLS and CDR2 is YYNGEE in the germline V gene. CDR3 length equals 14 residues. V dropped 2 bases and J dropped 1 base, with 6 bases sitting between them. The CDR3 protein is CASSVTGNTGELFF. The CDR3 bases are TGTGCCAGCAGCGTGACAGGGAACACCGGGGAGCTGTTTTTT.

J is TRBJ2-3 and V is TRBV27; 8 positions match TRBD2. Germline V gene sequence: CDR1 MNHEY, CDR2 SMNVEV (reference sequence). V lost 4 bases and J lost 1; bases outside the gene matches: 1. This CDR3 region has 14 residues. The CDR3 DNA is TGTGCCAGCAGTTCACTAGCGGGCACAGATACGCAGTATTTT. This sequence encodes CASSSLAGTDTQYF.

The CDR3 bases are TGCGCCAGCAGCCAAGCCTCCCTAGGGGTACGGGGCTACACCTTC. This encodes CASSQASLGVRGYTF. The chain links TRBV4-1 to TRBJ1-2, with D possibly TRBD1 on 5 matching bases. This CDR3 is 15 amino acids long. Trimming left V 1 base short and J 8 bases short, with 17 bases between. Germline assignment: CDR1 MGHRA and CDR2 YSYEKL.

This clone came up a few times. In nucleotides, the CDR3 is TGCGCCAGCAGCGAAATTCCCGGGACTAGCGGGAGTCATGAGCAGTTCTTC. Translated, it gives CASSEIPGTSGSHEQFF. V and J are TRBV5-1 and TRBJ2-1; TRBD2 matches 14 bases. Germline loops: CDR1 SGHRS, CDR2 YFSETQ. The CDR3 sequence is 17 residues long. V dropped 4 bases and J dropped 8; count of bases not matched to a gene: 11.

The V and J genes are TRBV7-3 and TRBJ2-3; TRBD2 aligns across 9 bases. Losses at the gene ends were 2 bases for V and 5 bases for J; bases not matched to a gene: 8. This CDR3 has 16 residues. Germline loops: CDR1 SGHTA, CDR2 FQGTGA. CDR3 residues: CASSLWASGKEDTQYF. The CDR3, as DNA: TGTGCCAGCAGCTTATGGGCTAGCGGGAAGGAAGATACGCAGTATTTT.

The rearrangement uses TRBV4-1 and TRBJ1-5; D uncertain. Germline CDR1 is MGHRA and CDR2 is YSYEKL. This CDR3 contains 16 residues. V lost 0 bases, J lost 1 base, and 10 bases lay in between. This CDR3 reads CASSQDQAGSNQPQHF. DNA of the CDR3: TGCGCCAGCAGCCAAGATCAGGCGGGGAGCAATCAGCCCCAGCATTTT.

V is TRBV18 and J is TRBJ2-2; the D gene is possibly TRBD2 (6 bases). This CDR3 is built from 18 residues. Germline values: CDR1 KGHSH, CDR2 LQKENI. The ends were cut back, 4 bases at V and 6 bases at J, with 24 bases in the middle. The CDR3 DNA follows: TGTGCCAGCTCACTAACCCCGGGAGAAACCCCGCCGCCCGGGGAGCTGTTTTTT. This gives the protein CASSLTPGETPPPGELFF.

The gene calls are TRBV7-9 and TRBJ2-1; 10 bases agree with TRBD1. The length of the CDR3 is 16 residues. V shed 5 bases, J shed 3 bases, and the junction held 7 bases outside the gene matches. Germline lookup yields CDR1 SEHNR and CDR2 FQNEAQ (reference sequence). The CDR3 region is CASSKGTGDNYNEQFF. The CDR3 coding sequence is TGTGCCAGCAGCAAAGGGACAGGGGACAACTACAATGAGCAGTTCTTC.

The gene calls are TRBV20-1 and TRBJ2-7; 10 bases match TRBD2. V was pared by 3 bases and J by 5 bases, with 10 bases of the junction left unmatched. This CDR3 contains 15 residues. Germline-derived CDR1 and CDR2 are DFQATT and SNEGSKA (reference sequence). The CDR3 sequence: CSASKPGLASHEQYF. Here the CDR3 DNA reads TGCAGTGCTAGTAAACCGGGACTAGCGAGCCACGAGCAGTACTTC.

The V and J genes are TRBV2 and TRBJ2-7; D remains unclear. The CDR3 totals 15 residues. The V end lost 5 bases, the J end lost 0 bases, and 14 bases lay between the germline ends. Per the germline V gene, CDR1 is SNHLY and CDR2 is FYNNEI. CDR3 bases: TGTGCCAGCAGTTACAGCAATACATACTCCTACGAGCAGTACTTC. Encoded protein: CASSYSNTYSYEQYF. The complete variable domain, with remaining parts taken from reference TRBV2 and TRBJ2-7, reads EPEVTQTPSHQVTQMGQEVILRCVPISNHLYFYWYRQILGQKVEFLVSFYNNEISEKSEIFDDQFSVERPDGSNFTLKIRSTKLEDSAMYFCASSYSNTYSYEQYFGPGTRLTVT.

The V call is TRBV29-1, the J call TRBJ2-1; D is perhaps TRBD1 (6 bases). CDR1 and CDR2 from the germline V gene are SQVTM and ANQGSEA. The CDR3 has 14 residues. Trimming took 6 bases from V and 2 from J, leaving 14 bases between them. CDR3 DNA sequence: TGCAGCGTCCTCAGGGGAATGGCCTACAATGAGCAGTTCTTC. Residues: CSVLRGMAYNEQFF.

The CDR3 bases are TGTGCCAGCTCACCACCGGCTAGCGGGACCTATGGCGATGAGCAGTTCTTC. Its translation: CASSPPASGTYGDEQFF. The rearrangement uses TRBV18 and TRBJ2-1; 9 bases align to TRBD2. Germline V CDR1 and CDR2: KGHSH, LQKENI. The CDR3 sequence is 17 residues long. V lost 0 bases to trimming and J lost 8 bases; unmatched junction nucleotides: 11.

The rearrangement links TRBV9 to TRBJ1-2, with D possibly TRBD1 on 6 matching bases. With 1 base removed from V and 4 bases from J, the gap between germline ends came to 11 bases. Germline V gene lookup returns CDR1 SGDLS and CDR2 YYNGEE. The length of the CDR3 is 14 residues. The CDR3 DNA is TGTGCCAGCAGCGTATCAGGGGACGCCTATGGCTACACCTTC. It specifies CASSVSGDAYGYTF. Based on the CDR3 plus reference TRBV9 and TRBJ1-2, the full variable domain is DSGVTQTPKHLITATGQRVTLRCSPRSGDLSVYWYQQSLDQGLQFLIQYYNGEERAKGNILERFSAQQFPDLHSELNLSSLELGDSALYFCASSVSGDAYGYTFGSGTRLTVV.

V and J are TRBV19 and TRBJ1-3; D perhaps matches TRBD1 (6 bases). Trimming cost V 5 bases and J 1 base, with 12 bases left between them. CDR1 LNHDA and CDR2 SQIVND come from the germline V gene (reference sequence). This CDR3 is 15 amino acids long. The CDR3 bases are TGTGCCAGTAGTGTCGGACAGCGATCTGGAAACACCATATATTTT. It translates to CASSVGQRSGNTIYF. Full variable domain (rest looked up from reference TRBV19 and TRBJ1-3): DGGITQSPKYLFRKEGQNVTLSCEQNLNHDAMYWYRQDPGQGLRLIYYSQIVNDFQKGDIAEGYSVSREKKESFPLTVTSAQKNPTAFYLCASSVGQRSGNTIYFGEGSWLTVV.